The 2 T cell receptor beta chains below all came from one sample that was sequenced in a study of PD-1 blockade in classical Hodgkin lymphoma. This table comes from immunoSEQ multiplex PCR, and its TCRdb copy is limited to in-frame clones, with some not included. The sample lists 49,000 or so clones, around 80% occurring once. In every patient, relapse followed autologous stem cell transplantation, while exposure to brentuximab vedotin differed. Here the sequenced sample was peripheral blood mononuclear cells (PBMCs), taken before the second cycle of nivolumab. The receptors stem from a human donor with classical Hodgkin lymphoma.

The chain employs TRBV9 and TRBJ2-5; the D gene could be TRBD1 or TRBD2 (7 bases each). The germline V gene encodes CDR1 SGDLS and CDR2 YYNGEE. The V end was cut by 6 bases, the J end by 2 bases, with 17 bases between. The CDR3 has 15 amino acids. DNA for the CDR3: TGTGCCAGCACTCCAGGGGGGGGGCAACAAGAGACCCAGTACTTC. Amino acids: CASTPGGGQQETQYF.

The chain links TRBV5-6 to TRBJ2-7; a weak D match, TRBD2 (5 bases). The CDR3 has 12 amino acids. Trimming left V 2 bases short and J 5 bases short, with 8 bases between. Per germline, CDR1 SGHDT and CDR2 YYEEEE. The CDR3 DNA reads TGTGCCAGCAGCTTTCCTAGCCACGAGCAGTACTTC. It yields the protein CASSFPSHEQYF.